A selection of T cell receptor beta chains follows, all from one sample in a study of blood T cell repertoires in COVID-19. Assay: immunoSEQ multiplex PCR; the TCRdb copy retains only in-frame clones and omits some. The sample holds around 56,000 clones, almost 80% seen once. The sample taken for sequencing was peripheral blood. The receptors stem from a man in his 60s with acute or convalescent COVID-19. Both conserved end residues are part of each CDR3. Each record gives: V gene, clone size, D gene, J gene, CDR3 protein, CDR3 DNA. A D gene is named only where the DNA matches it firmly. Where a row states a size, it is once, few, many or the class of an expanded clone; other rows omit it.

TRBV2	-	-	TRBJ1-6	CASSTGNSPLHF	TGTGCCAGCAGTACCGGGAATTCACCCCTCCACTTT
TRBV27	-	-	TRBJ2-4	CASTGIENIQYF	TGTGCCAGCACGGGAATCGAAAACATTCAGTACTTC
TRBV6-1	once	TRBD2	TRBJ2-3	CASSEIAGGPNTDTQYF	TGTGCCAGCAGTGAGATAGCGGGGGGGCCTAACACAGATACGCAGTATTTT
TRBV4-1	-	-	TRBJ1-6	CASSQGAGYYNSPLHF	TGCGCCAGCAGCCAAGGGGCAGGTTATTATAATTCACCCCTCCACTTT
TRBV27	-	-	TRBJ2-5	CASSERGAEETQYF	TGTGCCAGCAGCGAACGGGGGGCCGAAGAGACCCAGTACTTC
TRBV6-5	-	TRBD1	TRBJ1-1	CASSPTTGVLAEAFF	TGTGCCAGCAGTCCGACGACAGGGGTTTTGGCTGAAGCTTTCTTT
TRBV7-8	-	TRBD1	TRBJ2-7	CASSLNRGQNEQYF	TGTGCCAGCAGCTTAAACAGGGGGCAAAACGAGCAGTACTTC
TRBV7-2	-	TRBD1	TRBJ1-4	CASSLVSGGEKLFF	TGTGCCAGCAGCTTAGTTTCAGGGGGTGAAAAACTGTTTTTT
TRBV20-1	-	TRBD1	TRBJ1-4	CSASISGTVLDEKLFF	TGCAGTGCTAGTATTTCCGGGACAGTGCTGGATGAAAAACTGTTTTTT
TRBV19	few	-	TRBJ1-5	CASAGEGTGQPQHF	TGTGCCAGTGCGGGGGAGGGAACGGGGCAGCCCCAGCATTTT
TRBV29-1	-	-	TRBJ1-2	CSVETIRRGAYGYTF	TGCAGCGTTGAAACGATCCGCAGGGGAGCCTATGGCTACACCTTC
TRBV20-1	-	-	TRBJ1-6	CSASVTGNSPLHF	TGCAGTGCTAGTGTAACGGGGAATTCACCCCTCCACTTT
TRBV6-5	-	-	TRBJ2-3	CASSYSDSSDTQYF	TGTGCCAGCAGTTATTCCGACAGCTCAGATACGCAGTATTTT
TRBV19	-	-	TRBJ2-5	CASSSGTLWETQYF	TGTGCCAGTAGTTCCGGGACACTTTGGGAGACCCAGTACTTC
TRBV27	-	-	TRBJ2-2	CASSSVPVRFTGELFF	TGTGCCAGCAGCTCAGTACCTGTCCGATTCACCGGGGAGCTGTTTTTT
TRBV5-1	-	-	TRBJ1-4	CASSFKGGDEKLFF	TGCGCCAGCAGCTTCAAAGGGGGTGATGAAAAACTGTTTTTT
TRBV18	-	-	TRBJ1-1	CASSPDRSNTEAFF	TGTGCCAGCTCACCAGATCGGTCGAACACTGAAGCTTTCTTT
TRBV7-9	-	-	TRBJ1-4	CASSQPDSGTNEKLFF	TGTGCCAGCAGCCAACCTGACAGTGGGACTAATGAAAAACTGTTTTTT
TRBV9	-	-	TRBJ2-1	CASSVLADSYNEQFF	TGTGCCAGCAGCGTTTTAGCGGATTCCTACAATGAGCAGTTCTTC
TRBV7-9	-	-	TRBJ1-1	CASSLQGTYTEAFF	TGTGCCAGCAGCCTACAGGGTACCTACACTGAAGCTTTCTTT